Listed below are T cell receptor beta chains from one sample, sequenced in a study of shared clonotypes between healthy human individuals. The data were produced by immunoSEQ multiplex PCR, yet TCRdb's version contains in-frame clones alone and is incomplete. Here the sample spans roughly 2.2 million clones, about 90% being singletons. The material sequenced was naive CD4+ T cells from PBMCs. The receptors derive from a man younger than 35 in good health. Some clones in this sample may be carry-over from other donors' samples. Each CDR3 is given with its conserved first and last residue. D genes are given only for firm matches. Where a row states a size, it is once, few, many or the class of an expanded clone; other rows omit it.

v_call: TRBV5-1
clone_size: NA
d_call: NA
j_call: TRBJ2-1
cdr3_nt: TGCGCCAGCAGCTTGGGCGGGATTAACTCCTACAATGAGCAGTTCTTC
cdr3_aa: CASSLGGINSYNEQFF

v_call: TRBV2
clone_size: NA
d_call: TRBD2
j_call: TRBJ2-7
cdr3_nt: TGTGCCAGCAGTCCCGTAGCGGGGCCCTACGAGCAGTACTTC
cdr3_aa: CASSPVAGPYEQYF

v_call: TRBV2
clone_size: few
d_call: NA
j_call: TRBJ1-1
cdr3_nt: TGTGCCAGCGGGCGCAGGGGTAGCGTGAACACTGAAGCTTTCTTT
cdr3_aa: CASGRRGSVNTEAFF

v_call: TRBV7-8
clone_size: NA
d_call: TRBD1
j_call: TRBJ1-1
cdr3_nt: TGTGCCAGCAGCTCTAACAGGGGCGCTGAAGCTTTCTTT
cdr3_aa: CASSSNRGAEAFF

v_call: TRBV28
clone_size: NA
d_call: NA
j_call: TRBJ1-2
cdr3_nt: TGTGCCAGCAGTCGTTATAGGGGTGTTGGCTACACCTTC
cdr3_aa: CASSRYRGVGYTF

v_call: TRBV2
clone_size: NA
d_call: NA
j_call: TRBJ1-1
cdr3_nt: TGTGCCAGCACGAGGAGGGGGGTACAGGGAGGCACTGAAGCTTTCTTT
cdr3_aa: CASTRRGVQGGTEAFF

v_call: TRBV6-1
clone_size: NA
d_call: NA
j_call: TRBJ1-5
cdr3_nt: TGTGCCAGCAGTGAACTACACAGCAATCAGCCCCAGCATTTT
cdr3_aa: CASSELHSNQPQHF

v_call: TRBV2
clone_size: NA
d_call: NA
j_call: TRBJ2-1
cdr3_nt: TGTGCCAGCAGTGAAGCGCGGCCGAATGAGCAGTTCTTC
cdr3_aa: CASSEARPNEQFF

v_call: TRBV29-1
clone_size: NA
d_call: TRBD1
j_call: TRBJ2-2
cdr3_nt: TGCAGCGTTGAAACGGGACAGAGGAGGAAGCTGTTTTTT
cdr3_aa: CSVETGQRRKLFF

v_call: TRBV11-3
clone_size: NA
d_call: TRBD2
j_call: TRBJ2-1
cdr3_nt: TGTGCCAGCAGCTTAATAGCGGGCCCCGAGGTGTTCTTC
cdr3_aa: CASSLIAGPEVFF

v_call: TRBV9
clone_size: NA
d_call: NA
j_call: TRBJ1-4
cdr3_nt: TGTGCCAGCAGCGTAGGACTAACTTACGAAAAACTGTTTTTT
cdr3_aa: CASSVGLTYEKLFF

v_call: TRBV19
clone_size: NA
d_call: TRBD2
j_call: TRBJ2-1
cdr3_nt: TGTGCCAGTAGTCTATTAGCGGGGGTTACGGGCAATGAGCAGTTCTTC
cdr3_aa: CASSLLAGVTGNEQFF

v_call: TRBV2
clone_size: NA
d_call: NA
j_call: TRBJ1-5
cdr3_nt: TGTGCCAGCAGTGAGGACCTATCCATTCCCCAGCATTTT
cdr3_aa: CASSEDLSIPQHF

v_call: TRBV5-1
clone_size: NA
d_call: TRBD2
j_call: TRBJ2-5
cdr3_nt: TGCGCCAGCAGCACGGGACTAGCGGGAGTTGAGACCCAGTACTTC
cdr3_aa: CASSTGLAGVETQYF

v_call: TRBV6-1
clone_size: NA
d_call: TRBD1
j_call: TRBJ2-2
cdr3_nt: TGTGCCAGCAAGTGGGACAGGGGTAACGGGGAGCTGTTTTTT
cdr3_aa: CASKWDRGNGELFF

v_call: TRBV27
clone_size: NA
d_call: TRBD1
j_call: TRBJ2-7
cdr3_nt: TGTGCCAGCAGTTTGGGGACAGTCTACGAGCAGTACTTC
cdr3_aa: CASSLGTVYEQYF

v_call: TRBV28
clone_size: once
d_call: NA
j_call: TRBJ1-2
cdr3_nt: TGTGCCAGCAGTTTCCCTGCGGGGGGAGCGGGCGGCTACACCTTC
cdr3_aa: CASSFPAGGAGGYTF

v_call: TRBV2
clone_size: NA
d_call: NA
j_call: TRBJ2-1
cdr3_nt: TGTGCCAGCAAGACGGTCAGTATCGATGAGCAGTTCTTC
cdr3_aa: CASKTVSIDEQFF

v_call: TRBV9
clone_size: NA
d_call: TRBD2
j_call: TRBJ2-2
cdr3_nt: TGTGCCAGCAGCGTTAGCGGGAGTAACACCGGGGAGCTGTTTTTT
cdr3_aa: CASSVSGSNTGELFF

v_call: TRBV19
clone_size: NA
d_call: NA
j_call: TRBJ1-2
cdr3_nt: TGTGCCAGTAGTATAGGGACAGACTATGGCTACACCTTC
cdr3_aa: CASSIGTDYGYTF

v_call: TRBV30
clone_size: NA
d_call: TRBD2
j_call: TRBJ2-2
cdr3_nt: TGTGCCTGGAGGGGACGACCGGGACTAGCGGGTGCTGGGGCCGGGGAGCTGTTTTTT
cdr3_aa: CAWRGRPGLAGAGAGELFF

v_call: TRBV28
clone_size: NA
d_call: TRBD2
j_call: TRBJ2-2
cdr3_nt: TGTGCCAGCAGCGCGGGAGTAGTCACCGGGGAGCTGTTTTTT
cdr3_aa: CASSAGVVTGELFF

v_call: TRBV6-1
clone_size: NA
d_call: NA
j_call: TRBJ2-7
cdr3_nt: TGTGCCAGCACGGGCGCAATAGCCTACGAGCAGTACTTC
cdr3_aa: CASTGAIAYEQYF

v_call: TRBV5-1
clone_size: once
d_call: NA
j_call: TRBJ1-2
cdr3_nt: TGCGCCAGCAGCTTGGCTACGGGTCCTAACTATGGCTACACCTTC
cdr3_aa: CASSLATGPNYGYTF

v_call: TRBV28
clone_size: NA
d_call: NA
j_call: TRBJ1-2
cdr3_nt: TGTGCCAGCAGTAGACAACAGGATGATGGCTACACCTTC
cdr3_aa: CASSRQQDDGYTF

v_call: TRBV7-8
clone_size: once
d_call: NA
j_call: TRBJ2-1
cdr3_nt: TGTGCCAGCAGCAAAGGCCCGTCCGCAAATGAGCAGTTCTTC
cdr3_aa: CASSKGPSANEQFF